The 17 T cell receptor beta chains in this list originate from one sample, sequenced in a study of blood T cells in healthy people across ages. Then a second PCR, running roughly 7 to 11 cycles, was carried out with a sample-barcoded 5' primer and a J-beta primer mix. Each CDR3 protein is one row after TCRdb ran MiXCR on the 5' RACE reads. Here the sample spans 1.2 million to 1.5 million distinct CDR3 sequences, approximately 38% being singletons. The sequenced sample was blood. The receptor set was obtained from a woman aged 18-29 years in good health.

This clonotype showed up just a few times. The rearrangement joins TRBV14 to TRBJ1-2; no definite D call. The CDR3 length is 13 residues. Germline-derived CDR1 and CDR2 are SGHDN and FVKESK. Trimming cost V 1 base and J 7 bases, with 10 bases left between them. The CDR3 DNA is TGTGCCAGCAGCCAAGCCCCATATTCTGGCTACACCTTC. Translation: CASSQAPYSGYTF.

The chain links TRBV6-1 to TRBJ2-1, with D unclear. Germline lookup yields CDR1 MNHNS and CDR2 SASEGT. V lost 10 bases and J lost 5, with 15 bases in between. The CDR3 runs 13 residues. CDR3 sequence reads: CATLAEINNEQFF. CDR3 DNA: TGTGCCACTCTGGCCGAGATTAACAATGAGCAGTTCTTC.

This sequence joins TRBV6-1 and TRBJ1-2; 8 bases align to TRBD1. Germline CDR1 reads MNHNS; CDR2 reads SASEGT. This CDR3 region has 13 residues. V dropped 9 bases and J dropped 4; count of bases not matched to a gene: 7. CDR3 sequence (DNA): TGTGCCAGATCAACCGGGACAGGCTATGGCTACACCTTC. Its translation: CARSTGTGYGYTF.

Details on this clonotype: The junction departs from germline at one end; a sequencing error may be responsible. V and J are TRBV7-2 and TRBJ2-7, with a possible D match to TRBD1 (6 bases). The CDR3 runs to 17 residues. Germline-derived CDR1 and CDR2 are SGHTA and FQGNSA. The CDR3 DNA sequence: TGTGCCAGCAGCTTAGGTTTTTGGACAGAGACTTCCTATGAGCAGTACTTC. Amino acids: CASSLGFWTETSYEQYF.

J is TRBJ2-5 and V is TRBV20-1, with 7 bases identical to TRBD2. The CDR3 spans 15 residues. The germline CDR1 and CDR2 sequences are DFQATT and SNEGSKA (reference sequence). Unmatched junction bases numbered 8, after V lost 0 bases and J lost 4 bases. In DNA, the CDR3 is TGCAGTGCTAGAGATACGGCGGGAGTTTCAGAGACCCAGTACTTC. This encodes CSARDTAGVSETQYF.

The gene calls are TRBV6-5 and TRBJ1-2; D not certain. The ends were cut back, 2 bases at V and 0 bases at J, with 10 bases in the middle. The CDR3 spans 15 residues. CDR1 and CDR2 (germline): MNHEY, SVGAGI. CDR3 DNA sequence: TGTGCCAGCAGTTACCGCAAGTCTACTAACTATGGCTACACCTTC. Amino acid sequence: CASSYRKSTNYGYTF.

The table lists this clonotype with a few counts. The V gene is TRBV19, the J gene TRBJ1-1; D gene uncertain. CDR3 size: 11 residues. Trimming took 10 bases from V and 0 from J, leaving 6 bases between them. The germline CDR1 and CDR2 sequences are LNHDA and SQIVND (reference sequence). The CDR3, as DNA: TGTGCCACGGGGTTGAACACTGAAGCTTTCTTT. It specifies CATGLNTEAFF.

This chain links TRBV7-2 with TRBJ2-7; D is perhaps TRBD2 (6 bases). Germline CDR1 is SGHTA and CDR2 is FQGNSA. V was cut by 6 bases and J by 3 bases, with 18 bases left in between. CDR3 length: 15 amino acids. The CDR3 DNA reads as TGTGCCAGCAGTGACATAGCGGACCAGGACTACGAGCAGTACTTC. Translation gives CASSDIADQDYEQYF.

The chain carries TRBV5-1 and TRBJ2-7; tentatively, D is TRBD2 (6 bases). From germline, CDR1 is SGHRS and CDR2 YFSETQ. The CDR3 totals 14 residues. The V end was cut by 4 bases, the J end by 4 bases, with 15 bases between. CDR3 DNA sequence: TGCGCCAGCAGCCTACGGGACTTAACTTACGAGCAGTACTTC. It translates to CASSLRDLTYEQYF. The full variable domain, with the rest looked up from reference TRBV5-1 and TRBJ2-7, is KAGVTQTPRYLIKTRGQQVTLSCSPISGHRSVSWYQQTPGQGLQFLFEYFSETQRNKGNFPGRFSGRQFSNSRSEMNVSTLELGDSALYLCASSLRDLTYEQYFGPGTRLTVT.

The genes are TRBV29-1 and TRBJ1-5; TRBD1 might be the D (5 bases). V lost 7 bases and J 3 bases, leaving 19 bases between the germline ends. The CDR3 is made up of 15 amino acids. Per the germline V gene, CDR1 is SQVTM and CDR2 is ANQGSEA. CDR3 amino acids: CSAEIGDGTNQPQHF. CDR3 bases: TGCAGCGCCGAGATAGGGGACGGAACCAATCAGCCCCAGCATTTT.

This clonotype was seen a few times. V usage is TRBV14 and J usage is TRBJ1-2; D is possibly TRBD1 (6 bases). Per the germline V gene, CDR1 is SGHDN and CDR2 is FVKESK. V was trimmed by 2 bases and J by 4 bases, leaving 11 bases between them. The CDR3 totals 14 residues. The CDR3 protein is CASSQQTGSYGYTF. As DNA, the CDR3 is TGTGCCAGCAGCCAACAAACAGGGAGCTATGGCTACACCTTC.

The V and J genes are TRBV3-1 and TRBJ2-7; 13 bases agree with TRBD2. The CDR3 is 15 residues long. From germline, CDR1 is LGHDT and CDR2 YNNKEL (reference sequence). Germline trimming cut 5 bases from V and 6 bases from J; bases unmatched to any gene: 7. The CDR3 nucleotides read TGTGCCAGCAGCGGACTAGCGGGAGCCGAAGGCGAGCAGTACTTC. It encodes CASSGLAGAEGEQYF.

This chain joins TRBV27 and TRBJ2-6; D ambiguous. V gave up 4 bases and J gave up 0 bases, with 10 bases separating them. Germline assignment: CDR1 MNHEY and CDR2 SMNVEV (reference sequence). The CDR3 has 16 residues. Written as DNA, the CDR3 is TGTGCCAGCAGTTCCCGTTTAGTCTCTGGGGCCAACGTCCTGACTTTC. The encoded protein is CASSSRLVSGANVLTF. The entire variable domain, with the rest obtained from reference TRBV27 and TRBJ2-6, is as follows: EAQVTQNPRYLITVTGKKLTVTCSQNMNHEYMSWYRQDPGLGLRQIYYSMNVEVTDKGDVPEGYKVSRKEKRNFPLILESPSPNQTSLYFCASSSRLVSGANVLTFGAGSRLTVL.

This clonotype has a handful of counts. V is TRBV14 and J is TRBJ2-7; D unclear. CDR1 is SGHDN and CDR2 is FVKESK in the germline V gene. There are 13 residues in the CDR3. V lost 4 bases, J lost 5 bases, and 12 bases lay in between. This chain's CDR3 is CASSLSASDEQYF. In DNA form, the CDR3 reads TGTGCCAGCAGCCTCTCAGCTAGTGACGAGCAGTACTTC.

This clonotype was picked up a small number of times. This sequence joins TRBV25-1 and TRBJ2-3; tentatively, D is TRBD1 or TRBD2 (5 bases each). Germline V gives CDR1 MGHDK, CDR2 SYGVNS. The CDR3 loop spans 15 amino acids. Deletions cut 1 base from V and 5 bases from J, with 13 bases between. The CDR3 bases are TGTGCCAGCAGTGAATGGCGGACTGGGGGAGATACGCAGTATTTT. This encodes CASSEWRTGGDTQYF.

V usage is TRBV5-1 and J usage is TRBJ1-1, with D possibly matching TRBD1 (6 bases). The CDR3 sequence is 17 residues long. Germline lookup yields CDR1 SGHRS and CDR2 YFSETQ. V lost 5 bases, J lost 1 base, and 21 bases lay in between. The CDR3 coding sequence is TGCGCCAGCAGGAGCGGAACAGGGTGGGAGGGGAACACTGAAGCTTTCTTT. Amino acids: CASRSGTGWEGNTEAFF.

The chain recombines TRBV20-1 with TRBJ2-5, with a weak D call TRBD2 (5 bases). Trimming cost V 0 bases and J 3 bases, with 14 bases left between them. Germline values: CDR1 DFQATT, CDR2 SNEGSKA (reference sequence). CDR3 length: 15 amino acids. The CDR3: CSARDSRTPEETQYF. The CDR3 DNA reads as TGCAGTGCTAGAGATTCGAGGACTCCTGAAGAGACCCAGTACTTC.